Following are 18 T cell receptor beta chains from one sample sequenced in a study of CD8 T cells in Susac syndrome. The RNA, about 0.45 to 1 ug, was put through reverse transcription using random hexamers. A single record per CDR3 protein comes from TCRdb applying MiXCR to the immunoSEQ multiplex PCR reads. The sample has 40,000 to 60,000 distinct CDR3 sequences; 85% to 95% are singletons. Sequenced material: CD8+ T cells from PBMCs. Receptor source: a human donor with multiple sclerosis.

V usage is TRBV4-1 and J usage is TRBJ1-2; D possibly corresponds to TRBD1 (5 bases). The V end lost 0 bases, the J end lost 4 bases, and 12 bases lay between the germline ends. The CDR3 is 15 amino acids. Germline loops: CDR1 MGHRA, CDR2 YSYEKL. The CDR3 spells CASSQEAGQLYGYTF. The CDR3, as DNA: TGCGCCAGCAGCCAAGAGGCAGGACAACTCTATGGCTACACCTTC.

CDR3 in DNA: TGTGCCAGTAGTATAGATCTATTAGCGGGGGGGAGACCGTCCTACAATGAGCAGTTCTTC. Translated: CASSIDLLAGGRPSYNEQFF. V usage is TRBV19 and J usage is TRBJ2-1; 11 nucleotides align to TRBD2. Unmatched junction bases numbered 11, after V lost 0 bases and J lost 1 base. The CDR3 has 20 residues. Germline CDR1 is LNHDA and CDR2 is SQIVND (reference sequence).

This clonotype has only a few counts. The rearrangement joins TRBV5-1 to TRBJ2-7; D remains unclear. Germline assignment: CDR1 SGHRS and CDR2 YFSETQ. The CDR3 has 16 amino acids. The V end lost 2 bases, the J end lost 3 bases, and 18 bases lay between the germline ends. The DNA for the CDR3 is TGCGCCAGCAGCTTCTCCGTTCCACAATACAACTACGAGCAGTACTTC. It is translated as CASSFSVPQYNYEQYF.

J is TRBJ1-2 and V is TRBV20-1; tentatively, D is TRBD1 (5 bases). The V and J ends lost 0 bases and 5 bases respectively, with 10 bases between them. The CDR3 runs to 13 residues. Germline lookup yields CDR1 DFQATT and CDR2 SNEGSKA (reference sequence). CDR3 bases: TGCAGTGCTAGAGATCTAGGGGAGTATGGCTACACCTTC. It is translated as CSARDLGEYGYTF.

The chain links TRBV11-2 to TRBJ1-1; 7 positions match TRBD1. Germline loops: CDR1 SGHAT, CDR2 FQNNGV. The length of the CDR3 is 20 residues. V trimming: 5 bases; J trimming: 1 base; junction bases outside the gene matches: 22. The chain's CDR3 is CASSLRGGTEIPASNTEAFF. CDR3 in DNA: TGTGCCAGCAGCCTTAGGGGCGGGACAGAGATCCCCGCATCGAACACTGAAGCTTTCTTT.

This clonotype was picked up a small number of times. The V gene is TRBV7-2, the J gene TRBJ1-1; maybe TRBD1 (6 bases). The CDR3 is 14 amino acids. Germline CDR1 reads SGHTA; CDR2 reads FQGNSA. Trimming shortened V by 1 base and J by 1 base, and 7 bases separated the two germline ends. The CDR3 region has the DNA TGTGCCAGCAGCTTAGGGGACAAGAACACTGAAGCTTTCTTT. Translating gives CASSLGDKNTEAFF.

CDR3 nucleotides: TGCAGCGTTATACAGGGGGCTTGGGTAGAGACCCAGTACTTC. Protein: CSVIQGAWVETQYF. The rearrangement links TRBV29-1 to TRBJ2-5, with 9 bases matching TRBD1. With V trimmed by 5 bases and J by 4 bases, 8 bases remained unmatched. This CDR3 has 14 amino acids. The germline CDR1 and CDR2 sequences are SQVTM and ANQGSEA.

The chain combines TRBV5-6 with TRBJ1-1; D gene uncertain. V was cut by 2 bases and J by 2 bases, with 4 bases left in between. CDR3 size: 12 residues. Germline-derived CDR1 and CDR2 are SGHDT and YYEEEE. The CDR3 DNA is TGTGCCAGCAGCTTCTTTAACACTGAAGCTTTCTTT. This translates into CASSFFNTEAFF.

The gene calls are TRBV9 and TRBJ2-6; 9 bases are a match to TRBD1. CDR3 length equals 19 residues. V shed 3 bases and J 1 base; nucleotides not matched to a gene: 11. The germline V gene encodes CDR1 SGDLS and CDR2 YYNGEE. CDR3 residues: CASSANPGQGISGANVLTF. In nucleotides, the CDR3 is TGTGCCAGCAGCGCCAATCCGGGACAGGGTATATCTGGGGCCAACGTCCTGACTTTC.

The chain joins TRBV20-1 to TRBJ1-1, with TRBD1 matching over 8 bases. The CDR3 contains 18 residues. The germline V gene has CDR1 DFQATT and CDR2 SNEGSKA (reference sequence). J lost 2 bases, V lost 4 bases, and 18 bases had no gene match. CDR3 region: CSAIKRADRVKINTEAFF. In DNA, the CDR3 is TGCAGTGCTATAAAGAGGGCGGACAGGGTCAAAATTAACACTGAAGCTTTCTTT.

The J gene is TRBJ2-5, the V gene TRBV6-5; D unresolved. The CDR3 is 14 residues long. V was cut by 0 bases and J by 2 bases, with 7 bases left in between. The germline gives CDR1 MNHEY, CDR2 SVGAGI. The CDR3 sequence is CASSYSPEQETQYF. DNA for the CDR3: TGTGCCAGCAGTTACTCGCCCGAGCAAGAGACCCAGTACTTC.

This chain uses TRBV20-1 with TRBJ1-2, with D unresolved. CDR3 length equals 12 residues. Trimming took off 6 bases at V and 0 bases at J, with 8 bases between the two ends. The germline CDR1 and CDR2 sequences are DFQATT and SNEGSKA (reference sequence). CDR3 DNA sequence: TGCAGTGCGACCCAGGCTAACTATGGCTACACCTTC. Its translation is CSATQANYGYTF.

The chain combines TRBV4-1 with TRBJ1-3; the D is unclear. The CDR3 has 12 residues. CDR1 is MGHRA, CDR2 YSYEKL, per germline. V was pared by 1 base and J by 9 bases, with 7 bases between. CDR3: CASSQVRGTIYF. CDR3 DNA: TGCGCCAGCAGCCAAGTTCGGGGCACCATATATTTT.

For the CDR3, the DNA is TGTGCCAGCAGTTTATACAGCCACAATGAGCAGTTCTTC. Its translation: CASSLYSHNEQFF. V and J are TRBV12-3 or TRBV12-4 and TRBJ2-1; D gene uncertain. The CDR3 contains 13 residues. Trimming cost V 2 bases and J 5 bases, with 7 bases left between them.

This chain joins TRBV6-5 and TRBJ1-2, with 7 bases matching TRBD1. CDR1 MNHEY and CDR2 SVGAGI come from the germline V gene. This CDR3 has 15 amino acids. V was clipped by 5 bases and J by 4 bases; unmatched bases: 10. Written as DNA, the CDR3 is TGTGCCAGCAGTCCCTCGGGAGACAGGGTCTATGGCTACACCTTC. As protein: CASSPSGDRVYGYTF.

The genes are TRBV7-9 and TRBJ1-1; D is possibly TRBD1 (5 bases). The germline V and J ends were trimmed by 3 bases and 0 bases, with 11 bases remaining between them. Germline lookup yields CDR1 SEHNR and CDR2 FQNEAQ (reference sequence). This CDR3 is 15 amino acids long. This CDR3 is CASSFGTVMNTEAFF. In DNA, the CDR3 is TGTGCCAGCAGCTTCGGGACCGTGATGAACACTGAAGCTTTCTTT.

V usage is TRBV9 and J usage is TRBJ1-2, with D uncertain. The CDR3 consists of 11 residues. Germline assignment: CDR1 SGDLS and CDR2 YYNGEE. The V and J ends lost 5 bases and 4 bases respectively, with 6 bases between them. CDR3 in amino acids: CASSSLYGYTF. Here the CDR3 DNA reads TGTGCCAGCAGTTCCCTCTATGGCTACACCTTC.

The J gene is TRBJ2-7, the V gene TRBV10-3; tentative D call: TRBD1 (5 bases). Trimming took off 3 bases at V and 5 bases at J, with 14 bases between the two ends. Germline V CDR1 and CDR2: ENHRY, SYGVKD. The CDR3 covers 14 residues. Written as DNA, the CDR3 is TGTGCCATCAGTGACCCCCAGGGAAGGGACGAGCAGTACTTC. Its protein product is CAISDPQGRDEQYF.